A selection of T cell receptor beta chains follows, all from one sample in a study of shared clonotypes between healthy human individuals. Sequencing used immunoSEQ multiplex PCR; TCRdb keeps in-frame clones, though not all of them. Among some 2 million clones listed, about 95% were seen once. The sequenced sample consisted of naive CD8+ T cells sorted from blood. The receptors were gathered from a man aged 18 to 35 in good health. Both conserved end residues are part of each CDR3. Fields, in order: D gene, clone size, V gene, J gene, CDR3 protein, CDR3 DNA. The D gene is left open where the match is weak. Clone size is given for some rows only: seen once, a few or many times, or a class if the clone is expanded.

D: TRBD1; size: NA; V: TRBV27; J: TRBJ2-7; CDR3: CASSLSGTGNYEQYF; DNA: TGTGCCAGCAGTTTATCGGGGACAGGGAACTACGAGCAGTACTTC
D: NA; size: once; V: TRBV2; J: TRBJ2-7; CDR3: CASSFAEGHSYEQYF; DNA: TGTGCCAGCAGCTTCGCGGAGGGACACAGCTACGAGCAGTACTTC
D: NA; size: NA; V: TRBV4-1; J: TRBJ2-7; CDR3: CASSQAGESYEQYF; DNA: TGCGCCAGCAGCCAAGCGGGAGAGTCCTACGAGCAGTACTTC
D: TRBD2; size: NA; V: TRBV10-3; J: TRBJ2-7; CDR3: CAISDRGGSGGNEQYF; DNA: TGTGCCATCAGTGACCGGGGAGGTAGCGGGGGGAACGAGCAGTACTTC
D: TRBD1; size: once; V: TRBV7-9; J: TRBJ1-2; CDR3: CASSLETGAQYGYTF; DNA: TGTGCCAGCAGCTTAGAGACAGGGGCACAATATGGCTACACCTTC
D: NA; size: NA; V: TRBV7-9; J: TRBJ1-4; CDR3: CASSLEASEKLFF; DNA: TGTGCCAGCAGCTTAGAGGCTAGTGAAAAACTGTTTTTT
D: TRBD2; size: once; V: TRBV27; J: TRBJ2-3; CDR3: CASSLTSGGPPDTQYF; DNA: TGTGCCAGCAGTCTTACTAGCGGGGGACCCCCAGATACGCAGTATTTT
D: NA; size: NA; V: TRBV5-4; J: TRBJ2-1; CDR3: CASSLKWDPEQFF; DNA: TGTGCCAGCAGCTTGAAATGGGACCCCGAGCAGTTCTTC
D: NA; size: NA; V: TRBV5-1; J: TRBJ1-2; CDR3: CASSPDSLYGYTF; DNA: TGCGCCAGCAGCCCGGACAGTCTCTATGGCTACACCTTC
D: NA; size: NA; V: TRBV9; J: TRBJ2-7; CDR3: CASSVEDSHYEQYF; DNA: TGTGCCAGCAGCGTAGAGGACAGCCACTACGAGCAGTACTTC
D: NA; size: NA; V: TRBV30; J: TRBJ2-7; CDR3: CAWRQIEGEQYF; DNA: TGTGCCTGGAGGCAGATTGAGGGCGAGCAGTACTTC
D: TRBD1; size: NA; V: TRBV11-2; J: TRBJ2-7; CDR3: CASSLGTGFYEQYF; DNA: TGTGCCAGCAGCTTAGGGACAGGGTTCTACGAGCAGTACTTC
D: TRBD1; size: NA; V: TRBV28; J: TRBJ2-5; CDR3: CASSPGTGEGTQYF; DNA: TGTGCCAGCAGTCCCGGGACAGGGGAAGGGACCCAGTACTTC
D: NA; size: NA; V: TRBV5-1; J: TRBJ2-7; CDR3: CASSLGYEGEDEQYF; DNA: TGCGCCAGCAGCTTGGGATACGAAGGTGAGGACGAGCAGTACTTC
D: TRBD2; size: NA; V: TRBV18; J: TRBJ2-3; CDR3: CASSPSGGIDTQYF; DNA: TGTGCCAGCTCACCAAGCGGGGGGATAGATACGCAGTATTTT
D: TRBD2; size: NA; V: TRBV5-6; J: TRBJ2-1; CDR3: CASSLSLAGGNEQFF; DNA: TGTGCCAGCAGCTTGTCCCTAGCGGGAGGCAATGAGCAGTTCTTC
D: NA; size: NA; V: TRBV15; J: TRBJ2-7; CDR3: CATSYSRKNIYEQYF; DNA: TGTGCCACCAGCTACTCGAGGAAGAACATTTACGAGCAGTACTTC
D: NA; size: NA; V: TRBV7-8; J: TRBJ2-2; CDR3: CASSRKGVTGELFF; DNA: TGTGCCAGCAGCAGAAAGGGGGTCACCGGGGAGCTGTTTTTT
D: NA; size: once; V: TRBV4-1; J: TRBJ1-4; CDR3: CASSPGGGMREKLFF; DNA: TGCGCCAGCAGCCCCGGGGGAGGGATGAGGGAAAAACTGTTTTTT
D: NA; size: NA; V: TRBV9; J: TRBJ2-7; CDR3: CASSVGGEGSYEQYF; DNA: TGTGCCAGCAGCGTAGGGGGCGAGGGGTCCTACGAGCAGTACTTC
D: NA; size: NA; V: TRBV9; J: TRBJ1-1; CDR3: CASSVAGVDTEAFF; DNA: TGTGCCAGCAGCGTAGCCGGGGTGGATACTGAAGCTTTCTTT
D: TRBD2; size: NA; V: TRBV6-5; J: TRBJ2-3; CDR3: CASSPLAGDSDTQYF; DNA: TGTGCCAGCAGCCCTCTAGCGGGAGATTCAGATACGCAGTATTTT
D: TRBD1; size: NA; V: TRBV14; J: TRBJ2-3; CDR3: CASSQLAGKDRRTDTQYF; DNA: TGTGCCAGCAGCCAATTAGCCGGAAAGGACAGGAGAACAGATACGCAGTATTTT
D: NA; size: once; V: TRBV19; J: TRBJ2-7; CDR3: CASSATETYEQYF; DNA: TGTGCCAGTAGTGCGACAGAAACCTACGAGCAGTACTTC
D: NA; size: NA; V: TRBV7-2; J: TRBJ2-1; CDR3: CASAPSVPSSYNEQFF; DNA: TGTGCCAGCGCCCCCTCGGTCCCCTCCTCCTACAATGAGCAGTTCTTC
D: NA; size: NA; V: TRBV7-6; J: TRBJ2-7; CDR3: CASSLGALSYEQYF; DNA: TGTGCCAGCAGCTTGGGGGCCCTCTCCTACGAGCAGTACTTC
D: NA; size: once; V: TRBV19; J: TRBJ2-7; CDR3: CASSITRASEQYF; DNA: TGTGCCAGTAGTATTACCAGGGCTAGCGAGCAGTACTTC
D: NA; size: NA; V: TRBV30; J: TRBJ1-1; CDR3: CAWSVPGLNTEAFF; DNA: TGTGCCTGGAGTGTACCCGGGCTGAACACTGAAGCTTTCTTT
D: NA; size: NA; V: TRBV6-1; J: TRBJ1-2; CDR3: CASSEAVADSAYGYTF; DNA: TGTGCCAGCAGTGAGGCTGTGGCAGATAGTGCCTATGGCTACACCTTC
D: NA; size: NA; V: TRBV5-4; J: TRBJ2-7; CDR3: CASSLSPGLYEQYF; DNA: TGTGCCAGCAGCTTGAGTCCGGGACTCTACGAGCAGTACTTC
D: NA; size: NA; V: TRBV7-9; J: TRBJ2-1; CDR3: CASSFGGLNEQFF; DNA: TGTGCCAGCAGCTTTGGGGGACTCAATGAGCAGTTCTTC
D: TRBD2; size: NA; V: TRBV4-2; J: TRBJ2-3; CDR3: CASSQGGGTSGEIDTQYF; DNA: TGTGCCAGCAGCCAGGGCGGTGGGACTAGCGGGGAGATAGATACGCAGTATTTT
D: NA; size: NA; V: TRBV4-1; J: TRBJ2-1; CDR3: CASSQRLRDEQFF; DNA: TGCGCCAGCAGCCAGCGACTCCGCGATGAGCAGTTCTTC
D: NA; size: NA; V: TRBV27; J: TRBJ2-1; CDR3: CASSLSDPPEQFF; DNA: TGTGCCAGCAGTTTATCGGACCCGCCCGAGCAGTTCTTC
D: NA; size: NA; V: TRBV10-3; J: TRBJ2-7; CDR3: CASTGQGYEQYF; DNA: TGTGCCTCCACAGGGCAGGGGTACGAGCAGTACTTC
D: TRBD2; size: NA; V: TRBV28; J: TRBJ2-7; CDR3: CASSLLAGGLSYEQYF; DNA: TGTGCCAGCAGTTTACTAGCGGGGGGCTTATCCTACGAGCAGTACTTC